This T cell receptor (beta chain) was sequenced for a study of T cell changes during pregnancy in multiple sclerosis. With V trimmed by 2 bases and J by 0 bases, 1 base remained unmatched. Germline V CDR1 and CDR2: SGHTS, YDEGEE. There are 14 residues in the CDR3. The data were produced by immunoSEQ multiplex PCR, yet TCRdb's version contains in-frame clones alone and is incomplete. The repertoire includes 50,000 to 65,000 clones, 95% to 97% of them detected once, and under 2.5% sits in the top ten. The clonotype comes from a female donor with multiple sclerosis, enrolled in a pregnancy study. The sample was CD8+ T cells from peripheral blood mononuclear cells, taken after pregnancy. V gene TRBV5-8 combines with J gene TRBJ2-5, with TRBD1 matching 7 bases. CDR3 residues: CASSFGTDQETQYF. The CDR3 DNA reads as TGTGCCAGCAGCTTTGGGACAGACCAAGAGACCCAGTACTTC.